Below are 3 T cell receptor beta chains sequenced from a single sample in a study of vaccination and CD4 T cells after COVID-19. No antigen has been identified for these receptors. Treatment in this sample: 10-day PBMC culture with coronavirus spike peptide pools or control peptides (ViraFEST assay). The Oncomine TCR Beta short-read assay was what sequenced the DNA obtained from cultured CD4+ T cells. TCRdb reprocessed the PCR reads via MiXCR and lists one record per CDR3 protein. Among approximately 12,000 distinct CDR3 sequences listed, approximately 63% were seen once. Sequenced: CD4+ T cells from blood, cultured in vitro. These receptor sequences come from a human donor who had recovered from COVID-19.

The CDR3 sequence is CASSPGTIGETQYF. As DNA, the CDR3 is TGCGCCAGCAGTCCCGGGACCATCGGGGAGACCCAGTACTTC. The chain employs TRBV10-1 and TRBJ2-5, with D tentatively TRBD1 or TRBD2 (5 bases each). The CDR3 runs to 14 residues. Trimming removed 5 bases from V and 5 bases from J, with 15 bases in between. Germline V gene data show CDR1 as WNHNN and CDR2 as SYGVQD (reference sequence).

This chain uses TRBV15 with TRBJ1-2, with D hard to call. CDR1 is LNHNV, CDR2 YYDKDF, per germline (reference sequence). This CDR3 contains 14 residues. V lost 1 base, J lost 4 bases, and 10 bases lay in between. CDR3 bases: TGTGCCACCAGCAGAGGATCCCGGACCTATGGCTACACCTTC. Protein: CATSRGSRTYGYTF.

The J gene is TRBJ1-2, the V gene TRBV4-3; D might be TRBD1 (5 bases). CDR3 length: 17 residues. Trimming removed 0 bases from V and 8 bases from J, with 22 bases in between. Looked up from germline, CDR1 is LGHNA and CDR2 is YSLEER. The chain's CDR3 is CASSQDPRQGILGGYTF. The CDR3 bases are TGCGCCAGCAGCCAAGATCCCAGGCAGGGCATCTTGGGAGGCTACACCTTC.